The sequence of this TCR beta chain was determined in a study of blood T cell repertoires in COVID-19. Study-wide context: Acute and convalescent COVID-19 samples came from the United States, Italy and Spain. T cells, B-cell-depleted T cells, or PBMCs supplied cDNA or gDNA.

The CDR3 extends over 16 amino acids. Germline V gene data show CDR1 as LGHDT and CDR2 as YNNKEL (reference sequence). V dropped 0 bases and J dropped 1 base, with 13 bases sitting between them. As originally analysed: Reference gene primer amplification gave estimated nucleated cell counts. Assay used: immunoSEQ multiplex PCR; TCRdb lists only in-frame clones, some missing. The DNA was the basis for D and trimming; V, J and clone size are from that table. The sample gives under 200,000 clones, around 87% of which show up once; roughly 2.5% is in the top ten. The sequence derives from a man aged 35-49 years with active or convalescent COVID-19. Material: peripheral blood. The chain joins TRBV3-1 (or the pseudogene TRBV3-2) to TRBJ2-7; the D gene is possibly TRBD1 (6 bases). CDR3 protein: CASSQDGQGPSYEQYF. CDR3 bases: TGTGCCAGCAGCCAAGATGGGCAGGGGCCTTCCTACGAGCAGTACTTC.